This TCR beta chain is from a study of shared clonotypes between healthy human individuals. Whole-study findings and limits: Estimated richness values were generally larger in naive subsets than in memory subsets. The sole specimen, blood, was sampled, and tissue repertoires likely differ. Some clonotypes were shared by all four sorted-subset donors, while others were not shared. The non-shared ones had lower generation probabilities than the shared ones.

V shed 0 bases and J shed 2 bases, with 8 bases lying between them. Germline assignment: CDR1 GTSNPN and CDR2 SVGIG (reference sequence). The CDR3 has 13 residues. The repertoire was sequenced with immunoSEQ multiplex PCR; TCRdb's copy has only in-frame clones and lacks some. The repertoire holds over 2 million clones, approximately 95% seen once, with roughly 1% in the top ten. Terminally differentiated effector memory CD45RA+ cells were excluded from the naive CD8 cells, which were CD45RO-negative and positively selected for CCR7. This clone was counted once. The target antigen is unknown. Other DNA sequences in the sample encode the same CDR3.

The TCR originated in a man younger than 35 in good health. The chain carries TRBV30 and TRBJ2-7; D perhaps matches TRBD1 (5 bases). Sequencing was performed on naive CD8+ T cells sorted from blood. The DNA of the CDR3 is TGTGCCTGGAGTGTAGGGGTAACCTACGAGCAGTACTTC. Translation: CAWSVGVTYEQYF.